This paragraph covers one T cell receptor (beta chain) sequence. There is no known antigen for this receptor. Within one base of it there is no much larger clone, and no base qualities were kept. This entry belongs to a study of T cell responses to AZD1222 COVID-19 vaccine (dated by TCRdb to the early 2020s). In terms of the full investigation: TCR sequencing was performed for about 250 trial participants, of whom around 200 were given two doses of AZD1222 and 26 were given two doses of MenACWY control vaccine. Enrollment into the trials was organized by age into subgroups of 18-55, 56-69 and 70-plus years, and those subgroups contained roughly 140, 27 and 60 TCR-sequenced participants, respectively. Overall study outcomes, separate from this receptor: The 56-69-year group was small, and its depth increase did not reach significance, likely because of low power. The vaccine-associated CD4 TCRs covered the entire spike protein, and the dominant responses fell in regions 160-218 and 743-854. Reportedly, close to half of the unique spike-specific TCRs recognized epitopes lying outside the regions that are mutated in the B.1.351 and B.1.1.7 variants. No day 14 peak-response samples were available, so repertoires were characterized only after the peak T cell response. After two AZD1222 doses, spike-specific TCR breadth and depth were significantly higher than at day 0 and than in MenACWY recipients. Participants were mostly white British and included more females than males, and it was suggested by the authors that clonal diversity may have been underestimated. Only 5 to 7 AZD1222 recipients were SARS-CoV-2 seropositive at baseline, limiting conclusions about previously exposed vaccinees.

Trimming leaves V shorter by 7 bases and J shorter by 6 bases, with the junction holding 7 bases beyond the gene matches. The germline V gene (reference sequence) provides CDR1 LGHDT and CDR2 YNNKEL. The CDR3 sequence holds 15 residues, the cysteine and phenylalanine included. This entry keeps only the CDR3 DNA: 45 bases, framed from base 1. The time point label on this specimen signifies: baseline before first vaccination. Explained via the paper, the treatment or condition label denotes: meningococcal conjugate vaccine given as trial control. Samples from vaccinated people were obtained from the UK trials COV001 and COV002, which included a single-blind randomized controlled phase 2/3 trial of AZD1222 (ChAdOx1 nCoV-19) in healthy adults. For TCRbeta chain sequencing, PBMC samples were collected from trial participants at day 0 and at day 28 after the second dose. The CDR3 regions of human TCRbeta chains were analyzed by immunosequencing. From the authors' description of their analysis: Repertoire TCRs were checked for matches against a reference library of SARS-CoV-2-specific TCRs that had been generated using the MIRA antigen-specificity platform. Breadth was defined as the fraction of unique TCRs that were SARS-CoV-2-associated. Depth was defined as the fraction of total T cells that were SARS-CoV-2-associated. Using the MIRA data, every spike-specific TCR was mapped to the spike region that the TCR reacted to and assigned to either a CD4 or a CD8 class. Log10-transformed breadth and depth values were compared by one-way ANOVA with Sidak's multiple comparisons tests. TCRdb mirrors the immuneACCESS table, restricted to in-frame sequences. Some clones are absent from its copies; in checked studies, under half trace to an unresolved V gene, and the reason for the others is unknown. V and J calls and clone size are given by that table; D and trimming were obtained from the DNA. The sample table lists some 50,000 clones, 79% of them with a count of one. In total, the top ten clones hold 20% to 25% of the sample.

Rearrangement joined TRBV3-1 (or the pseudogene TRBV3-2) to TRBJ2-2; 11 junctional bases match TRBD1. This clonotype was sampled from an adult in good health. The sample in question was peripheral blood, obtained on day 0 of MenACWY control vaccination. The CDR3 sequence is CASKAGTGGSGELFF. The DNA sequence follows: TGTGCCAGCAAGGCAGGGACAGGGGGATCCGGGGAGCTGTTTTTT.